This T cell receptor (beta chain) was found in a study of blood T cell repertoires in COVID-19. This CDR3 spans 17 amino acids. V lost 5 bases, J lost 4 bases, and 23 bases lay in between. The V gene's germline CDR1 is SGHVS and CDR2 FNYEAQ. Clones were sequenced by immunoSEQ multiplex PCR, and TCRdb holds only the in-frame ones, with some missing. Here the sample spans around 140,000 clones, around 80% being singletons. Clinical history reported by participants formed the basis on which cohorts were assigned. Sample: PBMCs or T cells enriched from blood (not recorded which). This receptor was obtained from a woman aged 50 to 60 who had recovered from COVID-19. The chain carries TRBV7-6 and TRBJ2-5, with D maybe TRBD2 (6 bases). CDR3 in amino acids: CASSVRGGLVLRETQYF. The CDR3 DNA reads as TGTGCCAGCAGCGTTAGGGGAGGTCTAGTTCTACGAGAGACCCAGTACTTC.